These 28 T cell receptor beta chains were all obtained from the same sample, sequenced in a study of shared clonotypes between healthy human individuals. The table came from immunoSEQ multiplex PCR; TCRdb's copy has only in-frame clones and leaves some out. The table shows approximately 350,000 clones, with roughly 70% occurring only once. Sequences were obtained from memory CD4+ T cells sorted from blood. Subset here: CD45RA-negative fraction. All receptors derive from a man aged 30 to 39 in good health.

This clone was found a few times. The chain joins TRBV7-6 to TRBJ1-3; TRBD1 might be the D (5 bases). The CDR3 is 16 amino acids. Germline values: CDR1 SGHVS, CDR2 FNYEAQ. V was cut by 5 bases and J by 0 bases, with 14 bases left in between. The CDR3 DNA is TGTGCCAGCAGCGCCCTAGAGGGGTTCTCTGGAAACACCATATATTTT. It specifies CASSALEGFSGNTIYF. The full variable domain, completed using reference TRBV7-6 and TRBJ1-3, is GAGVSQSPRYKVTKRGQDVALRCDPISGHVSLYWYRQALGQGPEFLTYFNYEAQQDKSGLPNDRFSAERPEGSISTLTIQRTEQRDSAMYRCASSALEGFSGNTIYFGEGSWLTVV.

As to this clone: The sample holds other DNA sequences that translate to the same CDR3. This rearrangement joins TRBV6-5 to TRBJ1-1; D gene ambiguous. Germline assignment: CDR1 MNHEY and CDR2 SVGAGI. This CDR3 is built from 14 residues. With 2 bases removed from V and 5 bases from J, the gap between germline ends came to 12 bases. The CDR3 coding sequence is TGTGCCAGCAGTTACAGCGGTGGAGGGACTGAAGCTTTCTTT. This codes for CASSYSGGGTEAFF.

CDR3 in amino acids: CASRAYSTGELFF. The CDR3 DNA follows: TGTGCCAGCAGGGCCTACTCCACCGGGGAGCTGTTTTTT. The J gene is TRBJ2-2, the V gene TRBV7-3, with D hard to call. Trimming stripped 6 bases from V and 4 bases from J, with 9 bases between. In germline, CDR1 is SGHTA, CDR2 FQGTGA. The CDR3 extends over 13 amino acids.

The count of this clone is one. The chain carries TRBV15 and TRBJ2-5, with TRBD2 as a possible D gene (6 bases). V lost 8 bases and J 4 bases, leaving 14 bases between the germline ends. Germline V lookup: CDR1 LNHNV, CDR2 YYDKDF (reference sequence). This CDR3 region has 13 residues. CDR3 in amino acids: CATQGQGGETQYF. Written as DNA, the CDR3 is TGTGCCACCCAAGGGCAGGGAGGAGAGACCCAGTACTTC.

The chain links TRBV19 to TRBJ2-3; 7 bases map to TRBD1. Germline V gives CDR1 LNHDA, CDR2 SQIVND (reference sequence). CDR3 length: 16 residues. V lost 3 bases, J lost 3 bases, and 9 bases stayed unmatched. The CDR3 DNA sequence: TGTGCCAGTAGTATGCCCAGGGGGATGAGGACAGATACGCAGTATTTT. This codes for CASSMPRGMRTDTQYF.

There are many counts of this clone. This rearrangement joins TRBV10-3 to TRBJ2-7; 10 nucleotides line up with TRBD2. The junction had 1 base not matched to a gene; V was cut back by 5 bases and J by 0 bases. In germline, CDR1 is ENHRY, CDR2 SYGVKD. This CDR3 contains 14 residues. CDR3 in amino acids: CAISQREGSYEQYF. The CDR3 coding sequence is TGTGCCATCAGTCAGCGGGAGGGCTCCTACGAGCAGTACTTC.

The rearrangement uses TRBV18 and TRBJ2-5; no firm D call. This CDR3 comprises 11 residues. Germline CDR1 is KGHSH and CDR2 is LQKENI. With 5 bases removed from V and 5 bases from J, the gap between germline ends came to 6 bases. The CDR3 DNA follows: TGTGCCAGCTCAGTCACCGAGACCCAGTACTTC. Amino acid sequence: CASSVTETQYF.

This sequence joins TRBV10-2 and TRBJ2-7; 8 bases map to TRBD1. The CDR3 length is 13 residues. CDR1 WSHSY and CDR2 SAAADI come from the germline V gene. V lost 6 bases to trimming and J lost 6 bases; unmatched junction nucleotides: 7. The CDR3 is CASRLRTGFEQYF. The CDR3 nucleotides read TGCGCCAGCAGATTGAGGACAGGGTTCGAGCAGTACTTC.

The chain links TRBV30 to TRBJ1-2, with D maybe TRBD1 (6 bases). Trimming cost V 0 bases and J 5 bases, with 10 bases left between them. The CDR3 sequence is 13 residues long. Germline V gives CDR1 GTSNPN, CDR2 SVGIG (reference sequence). Written as DNA, the CDR3 is TGTGCCTGGAGTGTACAGGGATGGTATGGCTACACCTTC. Protein product: CAWSVQGWYGYTF.

The chain couples TRBV7-2 to TRBJ2-7; 7 bases match TRBD2. V was pared by 2 bases and J by 4 bases, with 5 bases of the junction left unmatched. The CDR3 is 14 residues long. Germline assignment: CDR1 SGHTA and CDR2 FQGNSA. CDR3 loop: CASSLSGGGYEQYF. CDR3 DNA: TGTGCCAGCAGCTTAAGTGGGGGGGGTTACGAGCAGTACTTC.

V usage is TRBV10-1 and J usage is TRBJ1-5, with a weak D call TRBD1 (6 bases). Germline V CDR1 and CDR2: WNHNN, SYGVQD (reference sequence). The CDR3 contains 14 residues. The germline V and J ends were trimmed by 2 bases and 4 bases, with 9 bases remaining between them. In DNA form, the CDR3 reads TGCGCCAGCAGTGAGGCAGGGGAAAATCAGCCCCAGCATTTT. It is translated as CASSEAGENQPQHF.

The CDR3 loop reads CASSLAGGRQPQHF. As DNA, the CDR3 is TGTGCCAGCAGTTTAGCAGGGGGCAGACAGCCCCAGCATTTT. This chain links TRBV28 with TRBJ1-5; 8 nucleotides align to TRBD1. Germline CDR1 is MDHEN and CDR2 is SYDVKM. This CDR3 has 14 residues. The ends lost 2 bases at V and 7 bases at J; junction bases unmatched: 4.

This clone was counted only a few times. V and J are TRBV30 and TRBJ1-1, with 8 bases fitting TRBD1. The ends lost 5 bases at V and 4 bases at J; junction bases unmatched: 6. Germline CDR1 and CDR2: GTSNPN and SVGIG (reference sequence). The CDR3 extends over 13 amino acids. CDR3: CAWDRGGGTEAFF. The DNA for the CDR3 is TGTGCCTGGGACAGGGGTGGGGGCACTGAAGCTTTCTTT.

The gene calls are TRBV6-5 and TRBJ1-2, with D possibly matching TRBD1 (5 bases). This CDR3 is built from 14 residues. The ends were cut back, 0 bases at V and 8 bases at J, with 13 bases in the middle. Germline-derived CDR1 and CDR2 are MNHEY and SVGAGI. CDR3 sequence reads: CASSYSLGDRGYTF. The CDR3 DNA follows: TGTGCCAGCAGTTACTCGTTGGGGGACCGGGGCTACACCTTC.

V is TRBV29-1 and J is TRBJ2-1; 8 nucleotides agree with TRBD2. Germline trimming cut 7 bases from V and 6 bases from J; bases unmatched to any gene: 5. The germline V gene has CDR1 SQVTM and CDR2 ANQGSEA. The length of the CDR3 is 12 residues. As DNA, the CDR3 is TGCAGCGGTGGTAGCGGGACCAATGAGCAGTTCTTC. Translating it yields CSGGSGTNEQFF.

This chain connects TRBV13 to TRBJ2-6; a weak D match, TRBD1 (5 bases). Trimming shortened V by 1 base and J by 1 base, and 14 bases separated the two germline ends. There are 18 residues in the CDR3. Germline V gene sequence: CDR1 PRHDT, CDR2 FYEKMQ (reference sequence). CDR3 nucleotides: TGTGCCAGCAGCTTAGAGTCGGCAGGGTATTCTGGGGCCAACGTCCTGACTTTC. Amino acids: CASSLESAGYSGANVLTF.

J is TRBJ2-7 and V is TRBV5-6; D is undetermined. This CDR3 has 11 residues. The germline CDR1 and CDR2 sequences are SGHDT and YYEEEE. Trimming pared 3 bases from V and 6 bases from J, leaving 7 bases between. CDR3 DNA sequence: TGTGCCAGCAGCTCCCGACGCGAGCAGTACTTC. Protein product: CASSSRREQYF. Full variable domain (rest looked up from reference TRBV5-6 and TRBJ2-7): DAGVTQSPTHLIKTRGQQVTLRCSPKSGHDTVSWYQQALGQGPQFIFQYYEEEERQRGNFPDRFSGHQFPNYSSELNVNALLLGDSALYLCASSSRREQYFGPGTRLTVT.

This clone has a handful of counts. For the CDR3, the DNA is TGTGCCAGCAGCTTAAGGGGAGGGACAGGGAAAAACAATGAGCAGTTCTTC. Residues: CASSLRGGTGKNNEQFF. The V call is TRBV11-2, the J call TRBJ2-1; 9 bases map to TRBD1. The J segment lost 5 bases and the V segment lost 2 bases, leaving 10 bases of the junction unmatched. CDR3 length: 17 residues. Germline lookup yields CDR1 SGHAT and CDR2 FQNNGV.

The chain employs TRBV13 and TRBJ1-3, with D uncertain. Germline CDR1 is PRHDT and CDR2 is FYEKMQ (reference sequence). V was pared by 1 base and J by 4 bases, with 8 bases between. There are 14 residues in the CDR3. Written as DNA, the CDR3 is TGTGCCAGCAGCTTAGTAGGCAGAGGAAACACCATATATTTT. It specifies CASSLVGRGNTIYF.

At least ten counts were recorded for this clone. The chain employs TRBV6-5 and TRBJ1-4, with TRBD1 as a possible D gene (5 bases). The CDR3 runs to 13 residues. The germline CDR1 and CDR2 sequences are MNHEY and SVGAGI. The germline V and J ends were trimmed by 6 bases and 7 bases, with 12 bases remaining between them. For the CDR3, the DNA is TGTGCCAGCAGCCGTGGGGACCTTGAAAAACTGTTTTTT. Translation: CASSRGDLEKLFF.

The rearrangement uses TRBV5-6 and TRBJ2-7; D is uncertain. The CDR3 loop spans 12 amino acids. With 7 bases removed from V and 0 bases from J, the gap between germline ends came to 8 bases. From germline, CDR1 is SGHDT and CDR2 YYEEEE. The CDR3 here is CASGKSSYEQYF. DNA for the CDR3: TGTGCCAGCGGTAAGAGCTCCTACGAGCAGTACTTC.

The chain recombines TRBV7-8 with TRBJ2-6, with D unclear. Trimming took off 4 bases at V and 2 bases at J, with 9 bases between the two ends. There are 15 residues in the CDR3. The V gene's germline CDR1 is SGHVS and CDR2 FQNEAQ. CDR3 nucleotide sequence: TGTGCCAGCAGCTCCGCAGGCCCTGGGGCCAACGTCCTGACTTTC. It codes for CASSSAGPGANVLTF. Filled out from reference TRBV7-8 and TRBJ2-6, the complete variable domain reads GAGVSQSPRYKVAKRGQDVALRCDPISGHVSLFWYQQALGQGPEFLTYFQNEAQLDKSGLPSDRFFAERPEGSVSTLKIQRTQQEDSAVYLCASSSAGPGANVLTFGAGSRLTVL.

This chain links TRBV10-3 with TRBJ1-1; D may be TRBD1 (6 bases). Germline lookup yields CDR1 ENHRY and CDR2 SYGVKD. The V end was cut by 10 bases, the J end by 3 bases, with 15 bases between. This CDR3 comprises 13 residues. The CDR3: CATERGGDTEAFF. CDR3 coding DNA: TGTGCCACCGAGAGGGGGGGGGACACTGAAGCTTTCTTT.

This clone came up a few times. Other nucleotide sequences in the sample specify the same CDR3. The chain joins TRBV15 to TRBJ2-7; D tentatively fits TRBD1 or TRBD2 (5 bases each). Germline CDR1 is LNHNV and CDR2 is YYDKDF (reference sequence). This CDR3 has 15 residues. Between the trimmed V and J ends, which lost 1 base and 2 bases, there was a span of 12 bases. In DNA, the CDR3 is TGTGCCACCAGCAGAGCAGGGACCGGGGCCTACGAGCAGTACTTC. This codes for CATSRAGTGAYEQYF.

This clone was detected only once. V gene TRBV28 combines with J gene TRBJ1-5; D is possibly TRBD1 (6 bases). The CDR3 contains 15 residues. Per the germline V gene, CDR1 is MDHEN and CDR2 is SYDVKM. Trimming removed 3 bases at V and 7 bases at J, with 16 bases between. The CDR3 region is CASSLPNRVWQPQHF. As DNA, the CDR3 is TGTGCCAGCAGTTTGCCCAACAGGGTATGGCAGCCCCAGCATTTT.

A few counts support this clone. This rearrangement joins TRBV6-4 to TRBJ2-7; the D gene is possibly TRBD1 (6 bases). The CDR3 contains 13 residues. V shed 2 bases and J shed 6 bases, with 11 bases lying between them. Germline lookup yields CDR1 MRHNA and CDR2 SNTAGT. CDR3 residues: CASSDVRGTEQYF. DNA of the CDR3: TGTGCCAGCAGTGACGTCAGGGGTACCGAGCAGTACTTC.

The V and J genes are TRBV19 and TRBJ1-3; TRBD1 might be the D (6 bases). Looked up from germline, CDR1 is LNHDA and CDR2 is SQIVND (reference sequence). Trimming cost V 3 bases and J 1 base, with 10 bases left between them. CDR3 length: 15 residues. In nucleotides, the CDR3 is TGTGCCAGTAGTATTGGACAGATATCTGGAAACACCATATATTTT. It encodes CASSIGQISGNTIYF.

The chain joins TRBV29-1 to TRBJ1-2, with TRBD1 matching over 8 bases. Germline values: CDR1 SQVTM, CDR2 ANQGSEA. This CDR3 region has 14 residues. V lost 4 bases and J lost 6; bases outside the gene matches: 10. CDR3 nucleotide sequence: TGCAGCGTTGGCCCTGGGACAGGAGCGAATGGCTACACCTTC. Its protein product is CSVGPGTGANGYTF.